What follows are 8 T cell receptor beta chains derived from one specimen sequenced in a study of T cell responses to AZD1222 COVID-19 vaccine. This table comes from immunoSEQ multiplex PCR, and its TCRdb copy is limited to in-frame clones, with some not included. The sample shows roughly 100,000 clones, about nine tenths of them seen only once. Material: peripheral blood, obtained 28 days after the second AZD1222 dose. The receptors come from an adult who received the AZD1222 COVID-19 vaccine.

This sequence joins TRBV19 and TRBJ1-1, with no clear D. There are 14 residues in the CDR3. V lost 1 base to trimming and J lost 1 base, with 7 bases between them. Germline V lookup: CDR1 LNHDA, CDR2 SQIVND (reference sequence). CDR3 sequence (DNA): TGTGCCAGTAGTATAGGCCGGGAGAACACTGAAGCTTTCTTT. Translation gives CASSIGRENTEAFF.

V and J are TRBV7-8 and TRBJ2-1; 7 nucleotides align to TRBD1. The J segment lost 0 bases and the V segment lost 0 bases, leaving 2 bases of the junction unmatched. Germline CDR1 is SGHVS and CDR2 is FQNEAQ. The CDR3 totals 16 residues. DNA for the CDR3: TGTGCCAGCAGCTTAGCGTCAGGGGGCTCCTACAATGAGCAGTTCTTC. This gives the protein CASSLASGGSYNEQFF. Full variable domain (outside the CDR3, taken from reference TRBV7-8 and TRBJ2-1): GAGVSQSPRYKVAKRGQDVALRCDPISGHVSLFWYQQALGQGPEFLTYFQNEAQLDKSGLPSDRFFAERPEGSVSTLKIQRTQQEDSAVYLCASSLASGGSYNEQFFGPGTRLTVL.

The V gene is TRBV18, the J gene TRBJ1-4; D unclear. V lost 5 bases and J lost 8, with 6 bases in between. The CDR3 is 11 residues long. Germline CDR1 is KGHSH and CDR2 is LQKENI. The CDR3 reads CASSTREKLFF. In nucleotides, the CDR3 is TGTGCCAGCTCAACGCGCGAAAAACTGTTTTTT.

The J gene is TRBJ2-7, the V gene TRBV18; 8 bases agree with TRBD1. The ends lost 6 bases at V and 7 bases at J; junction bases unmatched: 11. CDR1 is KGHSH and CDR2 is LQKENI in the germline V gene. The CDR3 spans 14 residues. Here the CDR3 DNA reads TGTGCCAGCTCCCGGGACAGGTCTACGAATGAGCAGTACTTC. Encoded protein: CASSRDRSTNEQYF.

The CDR3 region is CASSQTGDGYTF. In DNA, the CDR3 is TGTGCCAGCAGCCAAACAGGGGATGGCTACACCTTC. This chain connects TRBV3-1 (or the pseudogene TRBV3-2) to TRBJ1-2; 7 bases are a match to TRBD1. The CDR3 consists of 12 residues. V was pared by 2 bases and J by 6 bases, with 0 bases of the junction left unmatched. In germline, CDR1 is LGHDT, CDR2 YNNKEL (reference sequence).

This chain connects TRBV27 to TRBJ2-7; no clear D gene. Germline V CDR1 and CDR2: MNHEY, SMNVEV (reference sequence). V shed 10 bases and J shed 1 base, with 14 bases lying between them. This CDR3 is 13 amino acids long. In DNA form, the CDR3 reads TGTGCCACCCTTAGCAGAACGTCCTACGAGCAGTACTTC. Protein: CATLSRTSYEQYF.

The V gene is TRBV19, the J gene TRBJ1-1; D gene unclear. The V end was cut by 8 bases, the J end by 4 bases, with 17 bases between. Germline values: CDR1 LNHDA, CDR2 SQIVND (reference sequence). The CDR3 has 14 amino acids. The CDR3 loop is CASVKRFEGTEAFF. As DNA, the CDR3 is TGTGCCAGTGTTAAGCGGTTCGAGGGCACTGAAGCTTTCTTT.

The CDR3 coding sequence is TGTGCCAGCAGCTTAGCAATTAGAGCAGATACGCAGTATTTT. It encodes CASSLAIRADTQYF. This sequence joins TRBV7-9 and TRBJ2-3, with D unclear. CDR3 length: 14 residues. CDR1 is SEHNR, CDR2 FQNEAQ, per germline (reference sequence). Deletions cut 0 bases from V and 4 bases from J, with 8 bases between.